These 27 T cell receptor beta chains share one sample of origin, sequenced in a study of CD8+ T cells in alopecia areata. Treatment noted: oral pan-JAK inhibitor, 5-10 mg twice daily. Following extraction, RNA underwent reverse transcription to cDNA, which served as the sequencing template. Measured with immunoSEQ multiplex PCR; TCRdb has only the in-frame clones, and not every one. The sample has 200,000 to 250,000 clones; 64% are singletons. Here the sequenced sample was CD4+ T cells sorted from blood, taken at week 4, from a patient treated with tofacitinib. The receptors were gathered from a human donor with alopecia areata.

The chain combines TRBV30 with TRBJ1-6; perhaps TRBD1 as D (6 bases). The CDR3 is made up of 14 amino acids. Germline-derived CDR1 and CDR2 are GTSNPN and SVGIG (reference sequence). Between the trimmed V and J ends, which lost 6 bases and 11 bases, there was a span of 20 bases. The CDR3 coding sequence is TGTGCCTGCCCGCAAGGGGGGGCCCGGCCACCCCTCCACTTT. It is translated as CACPQGGARPPLHF.

In its sample, this clone was seen a few times. Here the CDR3 reads CASSLTRPGSGNEQFF. The CDR3 DNA sequence: TGTGCCAGCAGTTTAACGCGCCCTGGTAGTGGCAATGAGCAGTTCTTC. The chain joins TRBV27 to TRBJ2-1; no definite D call. CDR3 length: 16 amino acids. Germline V gene sequence: CDR1 MNHEY, CDR2 SMNVEV (reference sequence). V gave up 2 bases and J gave up 6 bases, with 17 bases separating them.

The CDR3 region has the DNA TGTGCCAGCGCCCCGGGACAGGGGGATACGAACACCGGGGAGCTGTTTTTT. Its protein is CASAPGQGDTNTGELFF. The chain is built from TRBV27 and TRBJ2-2; the match to TRBD1 covers 11 bases. This CDR3 region has 17 residues. J gave up 0 bases and V 8 bases, and 8 bases lay outside the gene matches. Looked up from germline, CDR1 is MNHEY and CDR2 is SMNVEV (reference sequence).

V gene TRBV2 combines with J gene TRBJ2-3, with D unclear. Trimming stripped 5 bases from V and 1 base from J, with 10 bases between. Germline CDR1 SNHLY, CDR2 FYNNEI. The CDR3 contains 14 residues. The CDR3 nucleotides read TGTGCCAGCAGTAGGGTGATACGCACAGATACGCAGTATTTT. Encoded protein: CASSRVIRTDTQYF.

This chain links TRBV28 with TRBJ1-2; a possible D gene is TRBD1 (6 bases). Trimming removed 5 bases at V and 10 bases at J, with 11 bases between. This CDR3 spans 11 amino acids. Germline V lookup: CDR1 MDHEN, CDR2 SYDVKM. The CDR3 is CASSRRQAYTF. The CDR3 nucleotides are TGTGCCAGCAGTCGAAGACAGGCCTACACCTTC.

This chain links TRBV18 with TRBJ2-5; 8 bases are a match to TRBD1. This CDR3 comprises 15 residues. Germline V CDR1 and CDR2: KGHSH, LQKENI. V dropped 4 bases and J dropped 2; count of bases not matched to a gene: 6. CDR3 region: CASSLTGTGQETQYF. DNA of the CDR3: TGTGCCAGCTCACTGACCGGGACAGGTCAAGAGACCCAGTACTTC.

J is TRBJ1-2 and V is TRBV5-6; D is possibly TRBD1 (6 bases). Trimming took 1 base from V and 7 from J, leaving 14 bases between them. The germline V gene has CDR1 SGHDT and CDR2 YYEEEE. The CDR3 length is 14 residues. CDR3 region: CASSLRGAWRGYTF. The CDR3, as DNA: TGTGCCAGCAGCTTGCGGGGGGCATGGCGTGGCTACACCTTC. Drawing the rest from reference TRBV5-6 and TRBJ1-2, the complete variable domain is DAGVTQSPTHLIKTRGQQVTLRCSPKSGHDTVSWYQQALGQGPQFIFQYYEEEERQRGNFPDRFSGHQFPNYSSELNVNALLLGDSALYLCASSLRGAWRGYTFGSGTRLTVV.

The rearrangement links TRBV29-1 to TRBJ1-5, with D perhaps TRBD1 (6 bases). Germline values: CDR1 SQVTM, CDR2 ANQGSEA. CDR3 size: 12 residues. V gave up 5 bases and J gave up 5 bases, with 10 bases separating them. The CDR3 loop reads CSVRDTYQPQHF. Here the CDR3 DNA reads TGCAGCGTTAGGGACACCTATCAGCCCCAGCATTTT. Full variable domain (remainder filled in from reference TRBV29-1 and TRBJ1-5): SAVISQKPSRDICQRGTSLTIQCQVDSQVTMMFWYRQQPGQSLTLIATANQGSEATYESGFVIDKFPISRPNLTFSTLTVSNMSPEDSSIYLCSVRDTYQPQHFGDGTRLSIL.

The chain couples TRBV29-1 to TRBJ2-7; 12 bases are a match to TRBD1. CDR1 is SQVTM and CDR2 is ANQGSEA in the germline V gene. The V segment lost 4 bases and the J segment 5 bases; nucleotides outside the gene matches: 3. CDR3 length: 13 amino acids. The CDR3 protein is CSVVGTGGNEQYF. The CDR3 nucleotides read TGCAGCGTTGTTGGGACAGGGGGCAACGAGCAGTACTTC.

This sequence joins TRBV30 and TRBJ1-2; D ambiguous. Germline V gene lookup returns CDR1 GTSNPN and CDR2 SVGIG (reference sequence). The CDR3 consists of 13 residues. V lost 3 bases and J lost 8, with 16 bases in between. This chain's CDR3 is CAWSLGVSQGYTF. CDR3 coding DNA: TGTGCCTGGAGCCTTGGAGTCTCGCAGGGCTACACCTTC.

This clone showed up just a few times. The chain employs TRBV29-1 and TRBJ2-7, with a weak D call TRBD1 (6 bases). CDR1 and CDR2 from the germline V gene are SQVTM and ANQGSEA. There are 12 residues in the CDR3. The V and J ends lost 1 base and 3 bases respectively, with 7 bases between them. The CDR3 DNA reads as TGCAGCGTTGAAGCAGGGGACTACGAGCAGTACTTC. The encoded protein is CSVEAGDYEQYF.

The chain carries TRBV30 and TRBJ2-7, with 9 bases fitting TRBD1. Germline V gene sequence: CDR1 GTSNPN, CDR2 SVGIG (reference sequence). V lost 3 bases, J lost 3 bases, and 6 bases stayed unmatched. This CDR3 is 14 amino acids long. In DNA form, the CDR3 reads TGTGCCTGGAGACAGCCGGGACAGGGCTACGAGCAGTACTTC. Its protein is CAWRQPGQGYEQYF.

The chain is built from TRBV27 and TRBJ1-1; no clear D. In germline, CDR1 is MNHEY, CDR2 SMNVEV (reference sequence). Between the trimmed V and J ends, which lost 1 base and 6 bases, there was a span of 12 bases. The CDR3 consists of 14 residues. This chain's CDR3 is CASSLFFPGSEAFF. As DNA, the CDR3 is TGTGCCAGCAGTTTATTCTTCCCCGGGTCTGAAGCTTTCTTT.

The chain has TRBV11-2 and TRBJ1-6; a possible D gene is TRBD1 (5 bases). The germline V gene has CDR1 SGHAT and CDR2 FQNNGV. This CDR3 spans 15 amino acids. V was trimmed by 2 bases and J by 7 bases, leaving 12 bases between them. The CDR3 sequence: CASSLRQTLNSPLHF. The CDR3 coding sequence is TGTGCCAGCAGCTTAAGACAGACCTTAAATTCACCCCTCCACTTT. Based on the CDR3 plus reference TRBV11-2 and TRBJ1-6, the full variable domain is EAGVAQSPRYKIIEKRQSVAFWCNPISGHATLYWYQQILGQGPKLLIQFQNNGVVDDSQLPKDRFSAERLKGVDSTLKIQPAKLEDSAVYLCASSLRQTLNSPLHFGNGTRLTVT.

The rearrangement joins TRBV6-5 to TRBJ1-6; D call uncertain. The CDR3 consists of 15 residues. V was clipped by 3 bases and J by 9 bases, with 15 bases between them. Germline CDR1 reads MNHEY; CDR2 reads SVGAGI. CDR3 sequence reads: CASSYDSIGSSPLHF. CDR3 in DNA: TGTGCCAGCAGTTATGATTCAATAGGGAGTTCACCCCTCCACTTT.

V is TRBV4-3 and J is TRBJ1-5; 7 nucleotides match TRBD1. This CDR3 is 14 amino acids long. The germline V gene encodes CDR1 LGHNA and CDR2 YSLEER. Trimming took 0 bases from V and 11 from J; bases not matched to a gene: 7. The CDR3, as DNA: TGCGCCAGCAGCCAAGACCTCGGACAGGTGACCCAGCATTTT. Its translation is CASSQDLGQVTQHF.

The gene calls are TRBV6-5 and TRBJ2-3, with 8 bases matching TRBD2. The length of the CDR3 is 14 residues. The germline CDR1 and CDR2 sequences are MNHEY and SVGAGI. J lost 3 bases, V lost 6 bases, and 5 bases had no gene match. The CDR3 loop is CASRNGLATDTQYF. CDR3 nucleotide sequence: TGTGCCAGCAGAAATGGACTAGCTACAGATACGCAGTATTTT.

The chain has TRBV2 and TRBJ2-7; possible D gene TRBD1, 5 bases. Trimming stripped 6 bases from V and 3 bases from J, with 15 bases between. The CDR3 has 14 residues. Germline V gene sequence: CDR1 SNHLY, CDR2 FYNNEI. CDR3 protein: CASRGRQGHYEQYF. CDR3 DNA sequence: TGTGCCAGCAGGGGCCGGCAGGGCCACTACGAGCAGTACTTC. Together with reference TRBV2 and TRBJ2-7, the CDR3 gives the full variable domain: EPEVTQTPSHQVTQMGQEVILRCVPISNHLYFYWYRQILGQKVEFLVSFYNNEISEKSEIFDDQFSVERPDGSNFTLKIRSTKLEDSAMYFCASRGRQGHYEQYFGPGTRLTVT.

The rearrangement joins TRBV28 to TRBJ2-3; D is undetermined. The CDR3 length is 12 residues. Trimming cost V 5 bases and J 3 bases, with 6 bases left between them. The germline gives CDR1 MDHEN, CDR2 SYDVKM. The CDR3 region has the DNA TGTGCCAGCAGTCCCACAACAGATACGCAGTATTTT. Amino acid sequence: CASSPTTDTQYF.

This clone has more than one count but fewer than ten. The V and J genes are TRBV13 and TRBJ2-5, with 10 nucleotides matching TRBD2. The CDR3 runs 18 residues. Germline values: CDR1 PRHDT, CDR2 FYEKMQ (reference sequence). Unmatched junction bases numbered 13, after V lost 3 bases and J lost 3 bases. CDR3 amino acids: CASSFQAGGPITEETQYF. As DNA, the CDR3 is TGTGCCAGCAGCTTTCAAGCGGGGGGGCCGATAACGGAAGAGACCCAGTACTTC.

This chain joins TRBV30 and TRBJ2-3; weak D call: TRBD1 (6 bases). V was pared by 7 bases and J by 7 bases, with 15 bases between. CDR3 size: 12 residues. Germline CDR1 and CDR2: GTSNPN and SVGIG (reference sequence). The CDR3 DNA is TGTGCCTACCAACAGGGCGGCAATACGCAGTATTTT. This gives the protein CAYQQGGNTQYF.

This clone has just a few counts. The J gene is TRBJ2-1, the V gene TRBV5-1; a possible D gene is TRBD2 (5 bases). This CDR3 contains 16 residues. The germline V gene has CDR1 SGHRS and CDR2 YFSETQ. V was shortened by 0 bases and J by 6 bases, with 16 bases between the two germline ends. This chain's CDR3 is CASSLEGRLAGNEQFF. CDR3 nucleotide sequence: TGCGCCAGCAGCTTGGAGGGCCGGCTAGCAGGCAATGAGCAGTTCTTC.

The V gene is TRBV2, the J gene TRBJ2-4; D remains ambiguous. The germline V gene encodes CDR1 SNHLY and CDR2 FYNNEI. The CDR3 runs 15 residues. Trimming took 4 bases from V and 1 from J, leaving 11 bases between them. The CDR3 nucleotides read TGTGCCAGCAGTGCTACTTTCGCTGCCAAAAACATTCAGTACTTC. This codes for CASSATFAAKNIQYF.

The gene calls are TRBV30 and TRBJ1-1; D unclear. The CDR3 spans 12 residues. In germline, CDR1 is GTSNPN, CDR2 SVGIG (reference sequence). The germline V and J ends were trimmed by 3 bases and 9 bases, with 14 bases remaining between them. The CDR3 spells CAWSLTRLQAFF. In nucleotides, the CDR3 is TGTGCCTGGAGCTTGACCAGATTACAAGCTTTCTTT.

V usage is TRBV7-8 and J usage is TRBJ2-5; D is perhaps TRBD2 (6 bases). V lost 1 base to trimming and J lost 4 bases, with 7 bases between them. Per germline, CDR1 SGHVS and CDR2 FQNEAQ. The CDR3 has 13 residues. The CDR3 coding sequence is TGTGCCAGCAGCTTAGGGAGGGGAGAGACCCAGTACTTC. The encoded protein is CASSLGRGETQYF.

This clone was detected a few times. This chain joins TRBV4-2 and TRBJ1-2, with D uncertain. Trimming took 0 bases from V and 2 from J, leaving 10 bases between them. Germline assignment: CDR1 LGHNA and CDR2 YNFKEQ. This CDR3 is 15 amino acids long. CDR3 DNA sequence: TGTGCCAGCAGCCAAGATCTTTTACAGAACTATGGCTACACCTTC. It specifies CASSQDLLQNYGYTF.

CDR3 protein: CSVAGRRDTGELFF. CDR3 nucleotides: TGCAGCGTTGCTGGAAGAAGGGACACCGGGGAGCTGTTTTTT. J is TRBJ2-2 and V is TRBV29-1; no clear D. The CDR3 sequence is 14 residues long. V was cut by 4 bases and J by 3 bases, with 12 bases left in between. CDR1 and CDR2 from the germline V gene are SQVTM and ANQGSEA.